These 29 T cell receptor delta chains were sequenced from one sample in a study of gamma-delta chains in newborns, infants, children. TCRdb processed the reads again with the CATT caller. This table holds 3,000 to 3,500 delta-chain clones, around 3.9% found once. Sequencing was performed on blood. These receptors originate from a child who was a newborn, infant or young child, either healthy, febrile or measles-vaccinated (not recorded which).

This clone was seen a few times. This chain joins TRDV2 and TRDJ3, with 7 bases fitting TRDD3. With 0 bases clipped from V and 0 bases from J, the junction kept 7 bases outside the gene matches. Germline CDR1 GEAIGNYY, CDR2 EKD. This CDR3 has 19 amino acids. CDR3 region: CACDTGGWGSSWDTRQMFF. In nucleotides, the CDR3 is TGTGCCTGTGACACCGGGGGTTGGGGGAGCTCCTGGGACACCCGACAGATGTTTTTC.

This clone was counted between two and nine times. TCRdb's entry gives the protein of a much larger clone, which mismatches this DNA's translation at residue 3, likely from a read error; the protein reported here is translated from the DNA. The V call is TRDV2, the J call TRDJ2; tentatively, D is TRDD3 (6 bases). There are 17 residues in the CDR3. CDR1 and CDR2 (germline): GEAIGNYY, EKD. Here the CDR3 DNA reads TGTGCCCGTGACACGGGGGAATTACTGGGCCCCACAGCACAACTCTTCTTT. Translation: CARDTGELLGPTAQLFF.

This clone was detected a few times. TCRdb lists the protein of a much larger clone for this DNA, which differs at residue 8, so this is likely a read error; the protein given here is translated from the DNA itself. DNA for the CDR3: TGTGCCTGTGACACCTGGGGGATGCGCAGCTCCTGGGACACCCGACAGATGTTTTTC. It yields the protein CACDTWGMRSSWDTRQMFF. V is TRDV2 and J is TRDJ3, with TRDD3 matching over 8 bases. Germline CDR1 GEAIGNYY, CDR2 EKD. V trimming: 0 bases; J trimming: 0 bases; junction bases outside the gene matches: 6. The CDR3 is made up of 19 amino acids.

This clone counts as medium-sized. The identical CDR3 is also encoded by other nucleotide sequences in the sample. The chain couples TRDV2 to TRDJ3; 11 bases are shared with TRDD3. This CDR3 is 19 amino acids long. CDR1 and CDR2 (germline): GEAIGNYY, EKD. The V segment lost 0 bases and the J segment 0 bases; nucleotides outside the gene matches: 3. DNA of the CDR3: TGTGCCTGTGACACCTGGGGGATACGGAGCTCCTGGGACACCCGACAGATGTTTTTC. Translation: CACDTWGIRSSWDTRQMFF.

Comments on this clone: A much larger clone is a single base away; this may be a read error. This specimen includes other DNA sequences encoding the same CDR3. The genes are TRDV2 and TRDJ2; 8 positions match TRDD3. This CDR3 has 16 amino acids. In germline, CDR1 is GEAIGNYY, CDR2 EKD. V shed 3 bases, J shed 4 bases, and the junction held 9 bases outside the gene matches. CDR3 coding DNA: TGTGCCTGTGACCCCCTACTGGGGGTACCGACAGCACAACTCTTCTTT. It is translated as CACDPLLGVPTAQLFF.

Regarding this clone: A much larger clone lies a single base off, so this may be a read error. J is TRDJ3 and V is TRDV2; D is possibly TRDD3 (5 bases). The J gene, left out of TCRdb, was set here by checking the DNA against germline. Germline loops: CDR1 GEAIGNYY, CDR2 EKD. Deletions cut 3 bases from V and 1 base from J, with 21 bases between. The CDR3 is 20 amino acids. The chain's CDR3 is CACDSVISGGRSWDTRQMFF. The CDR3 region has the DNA TGTGCCTGTGACTCCGTGATTTCCGGGGGTAGATCCTGGGACACCCGACAGATGTTTTTC.

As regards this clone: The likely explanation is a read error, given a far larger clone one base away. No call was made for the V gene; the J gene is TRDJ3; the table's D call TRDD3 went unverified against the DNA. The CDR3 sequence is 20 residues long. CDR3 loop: CACDTVLGDTRSCDTRQMFF. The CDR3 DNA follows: TGTGCCTGTGACACCGTACTGGGGGATACGCGTTCCTGTGACACCCGACAGATGTTTTTC.

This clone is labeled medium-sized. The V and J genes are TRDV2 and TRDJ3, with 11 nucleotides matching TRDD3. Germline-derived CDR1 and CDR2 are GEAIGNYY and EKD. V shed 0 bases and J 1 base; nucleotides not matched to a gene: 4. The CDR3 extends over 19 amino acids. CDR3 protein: CACDTVLGDMSWDTRQMFF. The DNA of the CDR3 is TGTGCCTGTGACACCGTACTGGGGGATATGTCCTGGGACACCCGACAGATGTTTTTC.

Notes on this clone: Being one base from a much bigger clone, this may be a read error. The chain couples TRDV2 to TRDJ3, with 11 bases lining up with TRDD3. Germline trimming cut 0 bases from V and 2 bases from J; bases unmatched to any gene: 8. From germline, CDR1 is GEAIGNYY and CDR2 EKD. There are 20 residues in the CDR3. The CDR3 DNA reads TGTGCCTGTGACACCGTACTGGGGGATATGAGAGCCTGGGACACCCGACAGATGTTTTTC. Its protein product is CACDTVLGDMRAWDTRQMFF.

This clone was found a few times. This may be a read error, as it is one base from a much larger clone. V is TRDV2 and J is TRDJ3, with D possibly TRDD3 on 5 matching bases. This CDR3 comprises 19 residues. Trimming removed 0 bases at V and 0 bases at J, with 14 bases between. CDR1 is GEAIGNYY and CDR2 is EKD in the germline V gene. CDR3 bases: TGTGCCTGTGACACCGGGGGTTTCCCCAGCTCCTGGGACACCCGACAGATGTTTTTC. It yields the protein CACDTGGFPSSWDTRQMFF.

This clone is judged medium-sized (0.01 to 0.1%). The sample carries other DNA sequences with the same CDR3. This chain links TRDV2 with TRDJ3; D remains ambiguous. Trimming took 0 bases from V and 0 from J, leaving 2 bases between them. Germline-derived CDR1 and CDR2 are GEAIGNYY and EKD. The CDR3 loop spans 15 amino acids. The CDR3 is CACDTVSWDTRQMFF. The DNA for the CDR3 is TGTGCCTGTGACACCGTCTCCTGGGACACCCGACAGATGTTTTTC.

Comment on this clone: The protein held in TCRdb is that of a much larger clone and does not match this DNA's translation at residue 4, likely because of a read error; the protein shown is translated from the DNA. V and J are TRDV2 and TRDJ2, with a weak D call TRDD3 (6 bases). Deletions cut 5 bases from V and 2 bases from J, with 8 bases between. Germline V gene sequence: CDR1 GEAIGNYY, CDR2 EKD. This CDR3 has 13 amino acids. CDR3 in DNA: TGTGCCTGTGGCACTGGGTTGACAGCACAACTCTTCTTT. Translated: CACGTGLTAQLFF.

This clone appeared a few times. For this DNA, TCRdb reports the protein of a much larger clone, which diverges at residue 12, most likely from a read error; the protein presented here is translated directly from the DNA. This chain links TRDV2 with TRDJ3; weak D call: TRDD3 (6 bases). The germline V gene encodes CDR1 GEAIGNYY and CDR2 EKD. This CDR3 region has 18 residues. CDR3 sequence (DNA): TGTGCCTGTGACACCTGGGGGCCTAGCTCCTGGGGCACCCGACAGATGTTTTTC. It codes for CACDTWGPSSWGTRQMFF.

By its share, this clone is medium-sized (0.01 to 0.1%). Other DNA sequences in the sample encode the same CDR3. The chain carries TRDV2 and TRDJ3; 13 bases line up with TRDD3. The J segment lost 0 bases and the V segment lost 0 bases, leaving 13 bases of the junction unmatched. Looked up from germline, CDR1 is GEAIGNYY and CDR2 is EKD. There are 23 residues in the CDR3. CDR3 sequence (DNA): TGTGCCTGTGACACCATCCATACTGGGGGATACGCCATAAGCTCCTGGGACACCCGACAGATGTTTTTC. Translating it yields CACDTIHTGGYAISSWDTRQMFF.

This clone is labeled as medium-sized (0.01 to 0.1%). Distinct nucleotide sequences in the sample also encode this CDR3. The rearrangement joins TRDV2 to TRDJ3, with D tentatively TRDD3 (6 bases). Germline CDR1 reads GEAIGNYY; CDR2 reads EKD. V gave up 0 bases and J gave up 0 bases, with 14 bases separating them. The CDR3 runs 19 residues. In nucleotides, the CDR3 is TGTGCCTGTGACACCGTACTGGGTGCGAGCTCCTGGGACACCCGACAGATGTTTTTC. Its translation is CACDTVLGASSWDTRQMFF.

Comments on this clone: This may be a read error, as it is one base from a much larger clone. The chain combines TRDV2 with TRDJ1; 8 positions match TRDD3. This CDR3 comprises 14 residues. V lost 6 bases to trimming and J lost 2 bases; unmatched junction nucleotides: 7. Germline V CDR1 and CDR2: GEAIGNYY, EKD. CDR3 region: CACNPLGDTDKLIF. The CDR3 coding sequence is TGTGCCTGTAACCCTTTGGGGGATACCGATAAACTCATCTTT.

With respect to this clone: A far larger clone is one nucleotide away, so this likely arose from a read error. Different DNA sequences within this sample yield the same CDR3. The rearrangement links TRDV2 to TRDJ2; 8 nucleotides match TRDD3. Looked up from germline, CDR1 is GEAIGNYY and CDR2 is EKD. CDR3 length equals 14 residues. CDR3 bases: TGTGCCTGTGACAAATGGGGGATGACAGCACAGCTCTTCTTT. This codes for CACDKWGMTAQLFF.

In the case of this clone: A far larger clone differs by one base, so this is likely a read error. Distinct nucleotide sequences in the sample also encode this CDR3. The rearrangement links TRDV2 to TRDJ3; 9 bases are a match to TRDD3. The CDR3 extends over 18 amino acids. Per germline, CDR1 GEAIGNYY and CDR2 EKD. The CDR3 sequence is CACDILGESSWDTRQMFF. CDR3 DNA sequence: TGTGCCTGTGACATACTGGGGGAGAGCTCCTGGGACACCCGACAGATGTTCTTC.

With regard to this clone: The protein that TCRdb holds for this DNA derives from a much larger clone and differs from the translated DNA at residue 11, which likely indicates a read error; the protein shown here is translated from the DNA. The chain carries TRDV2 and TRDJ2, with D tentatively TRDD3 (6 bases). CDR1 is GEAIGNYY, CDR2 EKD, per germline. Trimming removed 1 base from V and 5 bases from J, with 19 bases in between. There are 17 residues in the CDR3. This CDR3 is CACDTGELLGSTAQLFF. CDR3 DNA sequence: TGTGCCTGTGACACGGGGGAATTACTGGGCTCCACAGCACAACTCTTCTTT.

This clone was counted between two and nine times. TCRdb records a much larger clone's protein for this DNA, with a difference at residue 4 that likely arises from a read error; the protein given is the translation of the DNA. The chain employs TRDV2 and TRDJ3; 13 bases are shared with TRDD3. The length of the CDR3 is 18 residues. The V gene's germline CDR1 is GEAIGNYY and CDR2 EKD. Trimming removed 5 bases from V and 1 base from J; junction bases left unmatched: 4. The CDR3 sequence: CACVTGGYGSWDTRQMFF. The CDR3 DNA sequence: TGTGCCTGTGTCACTGGGGGATACGGGTCCTGGGACACCCGACAGATGTTTTTC.

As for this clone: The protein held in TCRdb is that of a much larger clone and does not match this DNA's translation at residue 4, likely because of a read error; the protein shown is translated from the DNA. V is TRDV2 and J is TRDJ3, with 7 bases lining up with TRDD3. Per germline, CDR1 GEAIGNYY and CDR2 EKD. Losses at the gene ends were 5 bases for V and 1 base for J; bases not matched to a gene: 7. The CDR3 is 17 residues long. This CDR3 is CACGLLLGSWDTRQMFF. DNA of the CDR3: TGTGCCTGTGGCCTTTTACTGGGGTCCTGGGACACCCGACAGATGTTTTTC.

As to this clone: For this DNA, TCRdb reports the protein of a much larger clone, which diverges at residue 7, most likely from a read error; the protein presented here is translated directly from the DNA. CDR3 in amino acids: CACDNVISWDTRQMFF. The CDR3 nucleotides are TGTGCCTGTGACAACGTAATATCCTGGGACACCCGACAGATGTTTTTC. This chain joins TRDV2 and TRDJ3; D remains unclear. Germline V lookup: CDR1 GEAIGNYY, CDR2 EKD. V was cut by 2 bases and J by 1 base, with 8 bases left in between. The CDR3 runs to 16 residues.

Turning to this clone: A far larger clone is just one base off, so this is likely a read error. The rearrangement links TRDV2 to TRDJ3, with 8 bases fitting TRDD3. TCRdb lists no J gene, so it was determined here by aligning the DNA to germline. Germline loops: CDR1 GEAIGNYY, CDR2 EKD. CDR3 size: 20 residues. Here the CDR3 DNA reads TGTGCCTGTGACCGGGTGGATGGGGGATCCCATACCTGGGGCACCCGACAGATGTTTTTC. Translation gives CACDRVDGGSHTWGTRQMFF.

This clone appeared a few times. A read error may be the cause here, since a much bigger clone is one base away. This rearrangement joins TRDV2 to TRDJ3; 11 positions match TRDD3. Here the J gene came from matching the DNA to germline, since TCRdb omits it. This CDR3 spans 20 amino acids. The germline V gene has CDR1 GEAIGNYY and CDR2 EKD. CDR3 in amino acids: CACDTYWGIGSSWDTRQMFF. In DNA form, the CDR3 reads TGTGCCTGTGACACCTACTGGGGGATAGGGAGCTCCTGGGACACTCGACAGATGTTTTTC.

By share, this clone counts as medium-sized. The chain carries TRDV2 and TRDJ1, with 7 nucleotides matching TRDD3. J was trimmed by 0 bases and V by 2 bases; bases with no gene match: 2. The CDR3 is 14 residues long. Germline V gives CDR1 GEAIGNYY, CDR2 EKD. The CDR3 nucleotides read TGTGCCTGTGACAACGGGGGATACACCGATAAACTCATCTTT. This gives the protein CACDNGGYTDKLIF.

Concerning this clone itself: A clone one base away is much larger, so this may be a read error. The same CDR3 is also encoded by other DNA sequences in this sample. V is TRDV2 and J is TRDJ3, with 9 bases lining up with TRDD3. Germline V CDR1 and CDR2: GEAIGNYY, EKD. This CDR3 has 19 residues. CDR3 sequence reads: CACDKVLGDFSWDTRQMFF. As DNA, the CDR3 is TGTGCTTGTGACAAAGTACTGGGGGACTTCTCCTGGGACACCCGACAGATGTTTTTC.

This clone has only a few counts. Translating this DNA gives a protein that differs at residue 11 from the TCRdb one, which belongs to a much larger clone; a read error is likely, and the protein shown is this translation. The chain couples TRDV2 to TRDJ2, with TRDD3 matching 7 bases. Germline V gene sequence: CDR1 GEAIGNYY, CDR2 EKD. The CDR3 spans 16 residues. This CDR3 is CACDKVGEALKAQLFF. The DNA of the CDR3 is TGTGCCTGTGACAAGGTGGGGGAAGCTTTGAAAGCACAACTCTTCTTT.

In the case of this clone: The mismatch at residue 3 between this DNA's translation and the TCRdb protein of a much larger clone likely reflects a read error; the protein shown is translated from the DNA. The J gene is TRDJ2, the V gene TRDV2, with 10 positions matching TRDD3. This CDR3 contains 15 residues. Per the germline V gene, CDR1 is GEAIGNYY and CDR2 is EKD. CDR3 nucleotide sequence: TGTGCCAGTGACGCCATACTGGGGGATACAGCACAACTCTTCTTT. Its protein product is CASDAILGDTAQLFF.

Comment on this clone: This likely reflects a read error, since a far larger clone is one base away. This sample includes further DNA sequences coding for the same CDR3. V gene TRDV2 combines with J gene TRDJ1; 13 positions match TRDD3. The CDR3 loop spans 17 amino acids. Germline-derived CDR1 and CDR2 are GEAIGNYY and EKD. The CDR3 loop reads CACDTVGYWGIRDKLIF. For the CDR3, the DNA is TGTGCCTGTGACACCGTCGGCTACTGGGGGATACGCGATAAACTTATCTTT.